The clone carrying this T cell receptor (beta chain) has at least ten counts. Its antigen remains unidentified. This record belongs to a study of T cells in Graves' hyperthyroidism and ophthalmopathy. RNA transcripts served as the template for amplifying TCR beta CDR3 regions. A first-round RT-PCR of the TCR CDR3 used the HTBI primer set. Using its own MiXCR run on the multiplex PCR reads, TCRdb lists one record per CDR3 protein. The data contain 250,000 to 300,000 distinct CDR3 sequences, 15% to 20% of them seen just once; the ten biggest clones take up over 50%. CDR1 is KGHSH and CDR2 is LQKENI in the germline V gene. J was trimmed by 7 bases and V by 2 bases; bases with no gene match: 11. The CDR3 contains 15 residues. Study-level findings and limits: Researchers report that a 13 V-J model separated ophthalmopathy from stable hyperthyroidism. Before onset, ophthalmopathy was predicted by the model a median roughly 6.8 months earlier.

The sequenced sample consisted of blood. V and J are TRBV18 and TRBJ2-7; 7 bases agree with TRBD2. The TCR was taken from a woman aged 60 to 75 with Graves' ophthalmopathy. CDR3 sequence reads: CASSPASGKGREQYF. The CDR3 nucleotides are TGTGCCAGCTCACCAGCAAGCGGGAAGGGTCGGGAGCAGTACTTC. The entire variable domain, with the rest obtained from reference TRBV18 and TRBJ2-7, is as follows: NAGVMQNPRHLVRRRGQEARLRCSPMKGHSHVYWYRQLPEEGLKFMVYLQKENIIDESGMPKERFSAEFPKEGPSILRIQQVVRGDSAAYFCASSPASGKGREQYFGPGTRLTVT.